These T cell receptor beta chains were read from a single sample in a study of T cell repertoires in cytomegalovirus infection. A single record per CDR3 protein comes from TCRdb applying MiXCR to the reads. The sample records around 490,000 distinct CDR3 sequences, more than 25% being singletons. Source material: PBMCs. The receptors originated from a human donor in good health (CMV status not recorded). Some clones in this sample may be carry-over from other donors' samples. CDR3s leave out the opening cysteine and the closing phenylalanine or tryptophan. A D gene is named only where the DNA matches it firmly.

d_gene,j_gene,v_gene,CDR3aa
-,TRBJ2-1,TRBV28,ASSPQGVYNEQF
TRBD2,TRBJ2-2,TRBV5-6,LSGSRTGELF
-,TRBJ2-3,TRBV7-6,ASSALRTDTQY
-,TRBJ1-5,TRBV18,ASSPRPGDQPQH
-,TRBJ1-1,TRBV28,ASPPFQQFSRNTEAF
-,TRBJ1-1,TRBV28,ASTSGSTEAF
-,TRBJ1-1,TRBV7-7,ASVFFLSEAF
-,TRBJ1-2,TRBV6-2/TRBV6-3,ASSRRALGYGYT
-,TRBJ2-5,TRBV25-1,ASRTPEPQETQY
TRBD2,TRBJ2-1,TRBV5-4,ASSLGGTNAGEQF
-,TRBJ1-1,TRBV6-5,ASSYTTSPNTEAF
-,TRBJ1-1,TRBV7-2,ASSLWDNTEAF
-,TRBJ1-2,TRBV29-1,SVDSQEDSSRYT
TRBD1,TRBJ2-7,TRBV7-9,ASSAPQGARTYEQY
-,TRBJ1-2,TRBV6-6,ASSYSLRGGNYGYT
-,TRBJ1-6,TRBV4-3,ASSQDQGWGDSPLH
TRBD1,TRBJ1-3,TRBV6-1,ASSGDRTSGNTIY
-,TRBJ2-1,TRBV12-3/TRBV12-4,ASSSDRFTYNEQF
-,TRBJ2-5,TRBV12-3/TRBV12-4,ASSLDSLETQY
-,TRBJ2-4,TRBV10-3,AISDPTPQGNIQY
-,TRBJ2-1,TRBV19,ASSISFLAGDEQF
-,TRBJ2-1,TRBV2,ASWTDYNEQF
-,TRBJ2-7,TRBV7-8,ASSLDGLSSYEQY
-,TRBJ2-2,TRBV6-1,ASREDRYTGELF
TRBD2,TRBJ2-5,TRBV5-4,ASSLGGSEETQY
TRBD2,TRBJ2-7,TRBV20-1,SARMGLAGYEQY
-,TRBJ1-5,TRBV2,ASRLLTGSNQPQH
TRBD1,TRBJ2-1,TRBV7-2,ASSFRTGDEQF
-,TRBJ1-1,TRBV6-2/TRBV6-3,ASREEGEAF
-,TRBJ2-3,TRBV15,ATSRGPGADTQY
-,TRBJ2-2,TRBV12-3/TRBV12-4,ASSRHNTGELF
-,TRBJ2-3,TRBV19,ASSKGRGGSTDTQY
TRBD1,TRBJ2-4,TRBV19,ASTRDRGTGNKNIQY
TRBD2,TRBJ2-5,TRBV12-3/TRBV12-4,ASALAGQETQY
TRBD2,TRBJ2-7,TRBV11-3,ASSPGLAGDAKQY
-,TRBJ1-5,TRBV28,ANQVGNQPQH
-,TRBJ1-1,TRBV29-1,SGEDSSRAF
-,TRBJ1-1,TRBV5-1,ASSLMGGGATEAF
-,TRBJ1-2,TRBV5-4,ASSFSVNYGYT
TRBD2,TRBJ2-5,TRBV19,ASRGSGRAETQY
TRBD2,TRBJ2-5,TRBV7-6,ASSGFRGGGQETQY
-,TRBJ1-4,TRBV7-2,ASSRKHNNEKLF
-,TRBJ1-5,TRBV6-5,ASSRQTPAFNQPQH
-,TRBJ2-6,TRBV7-4,ASSFKTGPKSGANVLT
TRBD1,TRBJ1-1,TRBV19,ASSFLTGEYEAF
-,TRBJ1-1,TRBV30,AWSVRPQGMNTEAF
-,TRBJ1-6,TRBV15,ATSRGGGLSYNSPLH
TRBD1,TRBJ1-1,TRBV4-3,ASSFQDRGDTEAF
-,TRBJ1-5,TRBV19,ASSITARPSNQPQH
-,TRBJ1-5,TRBV10-3,AISRGGDGGQPQH
-,TRBJ1-1,TRBV15,ATSRDDGEAF
-,TRBJ2-7,TRBV6-2/TRBV6-3,ASSSKRGEQY
-,TRBJ1-3,TRBV9,ASSPRPTGQGNTIY
TRBD1,TRBJ1-5,TRBV4-1,ASSQDEGRGGNQPQH
-,TRBJ2-5,TRBV7-6,ASSPRLETQY
TRBD1,TRBJ2-5,TRBV5-1,ASSIGRSTGQETQY
TRBD2,TRBJ2-3,TRBV11-3,ASSSQFGTSGYTDTQY
TRBD1,TRBJ2-5,TRBV3-1,ASSQGTGARETQY